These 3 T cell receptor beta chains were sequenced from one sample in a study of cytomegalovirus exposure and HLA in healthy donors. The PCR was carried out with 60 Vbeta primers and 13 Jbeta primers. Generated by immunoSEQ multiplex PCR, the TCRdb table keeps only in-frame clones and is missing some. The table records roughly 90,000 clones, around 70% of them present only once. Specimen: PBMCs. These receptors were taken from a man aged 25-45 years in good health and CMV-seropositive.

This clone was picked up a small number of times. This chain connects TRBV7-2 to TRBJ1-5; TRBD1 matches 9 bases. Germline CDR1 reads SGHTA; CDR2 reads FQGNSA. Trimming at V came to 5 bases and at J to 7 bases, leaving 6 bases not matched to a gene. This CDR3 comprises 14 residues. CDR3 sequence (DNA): TGTGCCAGCAGCCCAGACAGGGGGGAACAGCCCCAGCATTTT. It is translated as CASSPDRGEQPQHF. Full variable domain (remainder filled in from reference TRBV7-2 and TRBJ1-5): GAGVSQSPSNKVTEKGKDVELRCDPISGHTALYWYRQSLGQGLEFLIYFQGNSAPDKSGLPSDRFSAERTGGSVSTLTIQRTQQEDSAVYLCASSPDRGEQPQHFGDGTRLSIL.

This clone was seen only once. The CDR3: CASSSLRQGINEQFF. The CDR3 DNA reads TGTGCCAGCAGTTCGCTAAGACAGGGTATCAATGAGCAGTTCTTC. The chain couples TRBV28 to TRBJ2-1, with 7 bases matching TRBD1. J was trimmed by 6 bases and V by 4 bases; bases with no gene match: 9. CDR1 and CDR2 from the germline V gene are MDHEN and SYDVKM. This CDR3 comprises 15 residues. The entire variable domain, with the rest obtained from reference TRBV28 and TRBJ2-1, is as follows: DVKVTQSSRYLVKRTGEKVFLECVQDMDHENMFWYRQDPGLGLRLIYFSYDVKMKEKGDIPEGYSVSREKKERFSLILESASTNQTSMYLCASSSLRQGINEQFFGPGTRLTVL.

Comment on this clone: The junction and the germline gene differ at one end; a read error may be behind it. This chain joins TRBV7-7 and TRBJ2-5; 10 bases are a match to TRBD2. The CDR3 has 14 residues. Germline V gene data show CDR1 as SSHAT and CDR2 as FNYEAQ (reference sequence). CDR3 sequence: CASSLAGGRETQYF. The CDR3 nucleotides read TGTGCTAGCAGCTTAGCGGGGGGTCGGGAGACCCAGTACTTC.